One and the same sample provided the 16 T cell receptor beta chains below, sequenced in a study of T-cell memory formation after mild COVID-19. TCRdb reanalysed the 5' RACE reads using MiXCR and keeps one entry per CDR3 protein. The sample has hundreds of thousands of distinct CDR3 sequences; roughly 14% are singletons. Sequenced: PBMCs or a T cell subset sorted from them (not recorded which). The source of these receptors is a man between 18 and 35 years old who had mild COVID-19 (a few samples of this study predate the infection). Cell type and time point are not known.

This clonotype occurred a few times. The J gene is TRBJ2-5, the V gene TRBV9, with TRBD2 identical over 10 bases. With V trimmed by 3 bases and J by 1 base, 6 bases remained unmatched. The CDR3 covers 16 residues. Germline loops: CDR1 SGDLS, CDR2 YYNGEE. CDR3 DNA: TGTGCCAGCAGCGCTTCTAGCGGGGGCCCCCAAGAGACCCAGTACTTC. This codes for CASSASSGGPQETQYF.

This clonotype has a handful of counts. V usage is TRBV7-9 and J usage is TRBJ2-7; 7 bases are shared with TRBD2. Germline CDR1 reads SEHNR; CDR2 reads FQNEAQ (reference sequence). V was clipped by 1 base and J by 2 bases; unmatched bases: 2. The length of the CDR3 is 14 residues. The CDR3 reads CASSLGGGTYEQYF. The CDR3 DNA sequence: TGTGCCAGCAGCTTAGGGGGGGGAACCTACGAGCAGTACTTC.

V usage is TRBV18 and J usage is TRBJ2-6, with a possible D match to TRBD2 (5 bases). Germline V gene sequence: CDR1 KGHSH, CDR2 LQKENI. V shed 8 bases and J shed 0 bases, with 11 bases lying between them. The CDR3 length is 15 residues. Here the CDR3 reads CASHTRGSGANVLTF. CDR3 nucleotides: TGTGCCAGCCACACTCGGGGCTCTGGGGCCAACGTCCTGACTTTC. Filled out from reference TRBV18 and TRBJ2-6, the complete variable domain reads NAGVMQNPRHLVRRRGQEARLRCSPMKGHSHVYWYRQLPEEGLKFMVYLQKENIIDESGMPKERFSAEFPKEGPSILRIQQVVRGDSAAYFCASHTRGSGANVLTFGAGSRLTVL.

V is TRBV6-2 or TRBV6-3 and J is TRBJ1-2, with unresolved D. Germline CDR1 MNHEY, CDR2 SVGEGT. Trimming pared 5 bases from V and 7 bases from J, leaving 8 bases between. The CDR3 is made up of 11 amino acids. CDR3 residues: CASSREAGYTF. The CDR3 DNA reads as TGTGCCAGCAGTCGAGAGGCTGGCTACACCTTC.

This clonotype appeared a few times. This rearrangement joins TRBV18 to TRBJ2-3, with 8 bases matching TRBD2. The CDR3 loop spans 18 amino acids. J lost 2 bases, V lost 0 bases, and 10 bases had no gene match. The germline V gene encodes CDR1 KGHSH and CDR2 LQKENI. The CDR3 spells CASSPPERGRTSTDTQYF. The DNA of the CDR3 is TGTGCCAGCTCACCACCCGAGCGGGGGCGCACCTCCACAGATACGCAGTATTTT.

This clonotype was counted a few times. The chain uses TRBV20-1 and TRBJ2-5, with TRBD1 matching over 10 bases. Trimming took 3 bases from V and 5 from J; bases not matched to a gene: 6. Germline lookup yields CDR1 DFQATT and CDR2 SNEGSKA (reference sequence). This CDR3 is built from 14 residues. The CDR3 DNA reads as TGCAGTGCTAGTTCGGGACAGGGGCGGGAGACCCAGTACTTC. Its translation is CSASSGQGRETQYF.

The gene calls are TRBV4-3 and TRBJ2-3; 7 bases agree with TRBD1. The trim removed 1 base at V and 6 bases at J, leaving 7 bases unmatched. The CDR3 contains 15 residues. Germline CDR1 is LGHNA and CDR2 is YSLEER. CDR3 region: CASSQGWTGGDTQYF. In DNA form, the CDR3 reads TGCGCCAGCAGCCAAGGATGGACAGGCGGGGATACGCAGTATTTT.

This clonotype was seen repeatedly, ten times or more. The J gene is TRBJ1-3, the V gene TRBV7-9; 7 positions match TRBD1. Germline V CDR1 and CDR2: SEHNR, FQNEAQ (reference sequence). The V and J ends lost 3 bases and 2 bases, in that order; junction bases with no gene match: 1. This CDR3 comprises 14 residues. CDR3 DNA: TGTGCCAGCAGCTTTACAGGGGCTGGAAACACCATATATTTT. Translating it yields CASSFTGAGNTIYF.

This clonotype was seen a few times. This chain uses TRBV5-5 with TRBJ2-7, with D perhaps matching TRBD2 (6 bases). Germline V gene data show CDR1 as SGHKS and CDR2 as YYEKEE (reference sequence). The CDR3 length is 14 residues. Trimming took off 3 bases at V and 5 bases at J, with 15 bases between the two ends. The CDR3 region is CASSSSAGSHEQYV. The DNA for the CDR3 is TGTGCCAGCAGCTCGTCCGCGGGGTCCCACGAGCAGTACGTC.

This chain uses TRBV6-5 with TRBJ2-3; TRBD2 matches at 8 bases. Germline CDR1 reads MNHEY; CDR2 reads SVGAGI. CDR3 length: 18 amino acids. J was trimmed by 0 bases and V by 2 bases; bases with no gene match: 10. Here the CDR3 DNA reads TGTGCCAGCAGTTACATCTCGCCGGGGGGGGGTAGCACAGATACGCAGTATTTT. Protein: CASSYISPGGGSTDTQYF.

This clonotype has at least ten counts. The chain carries TRBV7-6 and TRBJ1-2, with TRBD1 matching over 7 bases. CDR1 is SGHVS and CDR2 is FNYEAQ in the germline V gene. Losses at the gene ends were 0 bases for V and 8 bases for J; bases not matched to a gene: 0. This CDR3 is 12 amino acids long. For the CDR3, the DNA is TGTGCCAGCAGCTTAGCAGGGGGCGGCTACACCTTC. Translating gives CASSLAGGGYTF.

This clonotype was counted at least ten times. The chain couples TRBV4-2 to TRBJ2-1; D is unclear. Trimming took off 0 bases at V and 0 bases at J, with 6 bases between the two ends. CDR1 LGHNA and CDR2 YNFKEQ come from the germline V gene. CDR3 length: 15 amino acids. CDR3: CASSQDDGSYNEQFF. For the CDR3, the DNA is TGTGCCAGCAGCCAAGATGACGGCTCCTACAATGAGCAGTTCTTC.

The chain links TRBV10-3 to TRBJ1-2; D not certain. This CDR3 comprises 14 residues. CDR1 and CDR2 from the germline V gene are ENHRY and SYGVKD. V was pared by 8 bases and J by 7 bases, with 20 bases between. The CDR3 loop is CAILGSVGPFGYTF. The CDR3 DNA sequence: TGTGCCATCCTTGGGTCCGTAGGGCCGTTTGGCTACACCTTC.

The chain joins TRBV7-9 to TRBJ1-1; TRBD1 might be the D (5 bases). The CDR3 contains 15 residues. Trimming pared 2 bases from V and 1 base from J, leaving 11 bases between. Germline assignment: CDR1 SEHNR and CDR2 FQNEAQ (reference sequence). CDR3 in amino acids: CASSLPRDGNTEAFF. The CDR3 nucleotides read TGTGCCAGCAGCTTACCCCGGGACGGGAACACTGAAGCTTTCTTT. The full variable domain, its missing parts supplied by reference TRBV7-9 and TRBJ1-1, is DTGVSQNPRHKITKRGQNVTFRCDPISEHNRLYWYRQTLGQGPEFLTYFQNEAQLEKSRLLSDRFSAERPKGSFSTLEIQRTEQGDSAMYLCASSLPRDGNTEAFFGQGTRLTVV.

The chain is built from TRBV7-9 and TRBJ2-4; maybe TRBD1 (6 bases). This CDR3 has 14 residues. Germline CDR1 SEHNR, CDR2 FQNEAQ (reference sequence). With 4 bases removed from V and 8 bases from J, the gap between germline ends came to 15 bases. DNA for the CDR3: TGTGCCAGCAGCTCCCGACAGGATGAGGACATTCAGTACTTC. As protein: CASSSRQDEDIQYF.

This clonotype was recorded at least ten times. The chain has TRBV5-6 and TRBJ2-7; the D is unclear. This CDR3 has 12 residues. Trimming removed 1 base from V and 2 bases from J, with 4 bases in between. Per germline, CDR1 SGHDT and CDR2 YYEEEE. CDR3 sequence: CASSLYTYEQYV. CDR3 bases: TGTGCCAGCAGCTTGTATACCTACGAGCAGTACGTC.